One sample yielded the 23 T cell receptor beta chains listed below, sequenced in a study of cytomegalovirus exposure and HLA in healthy donors. PCR amplification relied on 60 Vbeta primers (plus 13 Jbeta primers). TCRdb's table, derived via immunoSEQ multiplex PCR, lists solely in-frame clones and lacks some. Of around 140,000 clones listed, around two thirds are singletons. Input material: PBMCs. The receptor set was obtained from a male donor in good health and CMV-seronegative.

This clone was counted once. This chain uses TRBV19 with TRBJ1-1; D perhaps matches TRBD1 (6 bases). V lost 1 base to trimming and J lost 5 bases, with 14 bases between them. Per germline, CDR1 LNHDA and CDR2 SQIVND (reference sequence). CDR3 length equals 15 residues. The DNA for the CDR3 is TGTGCCAGTAGTATAGCGGGGGGCGCGGGGACTGAAGCTTTCTTT. Translated, it gives CASSIAGGAGTEAFF.

The chain recombines TRBV5-6 with TRBJ1-4, with 7 bases matching TRBD1. Germline V gene sequence: CDR1 SGHDT, CDR2 YYEEEE. With 2 bases clipped from V and 7 bases from J, the junction kept 11 bases outside the gene matches. The CDR3 is 16 residues long. CDR3 sequence: CASSFTQGDFGEKLFF. CDR3 DNA sequence: TGTGCCAGCAGCTTTACCCAGGGGGACTTCGGTGAAAAACTGTTTTTT.

In its sample, this clone was seen a few times. The chain recombines TRBV4-3 with TRBJ2-7, with unresolved D. From germline, CDR1 is LGHNA and CDR2 YSLEER. This CDR3 spans 15 amino acids. Trimming removed 4 bases at V and 2 bases at J, with 15 bases between. This CDR3 is CASSLRVQSTYEQYF. The CDR3 coding sequence is TGCGCCAGCAGCCTCCGGGTCCAGAGCACCTACGAGCAGTACTTC.

The V and J genes are TRBV6-4 and TRBJ2-1, with 8 positions matching TRBD2. CDR1 and CDR2 (germline): MRHNA, SNTAGT. The CDR3 consists of 14 residues. The J segment lost 5 bases and the V segment lost 3 bases, leaving 3 bases of the junction unmatched. CDR3 coding DNA: TGTGCCAGCAGTGAGGGACTAGAAAACAATGAGCAGTTCTTC. It yields the protein CASSEGLENNEQFF.

The chain links TRBV28 to TRBJ1-2; D not certain. Per germline, CDR1 MDHEN and CDR2 SYDVKM. The V gene lost 5 bases and the J gene lost 4 bases, with 8 bases spanning the gap. The CDR3 is 12 residues long. For the CDR3, the DNA is TGTGCCAGCAGTACAACCCGCTATGGCTACACCTTC. Protein product: CASSTTRYGYTF.

Only a few counts were recorded for this clone. In DNA, the CDR3 is TGTGCCAGCAGCCTACGACAGGGGGCGGACCACACCATATATTTT. Its protein product is CASSLRQGADHTIYF. This rearrangement joins TRBV4-2 to TRBJ1-3, with 10 bases lining up with TRBD1. The CDR3 sequence is 15 residues long. V lost 4 bases, J lost 8 bases, and 8 bases stayed unmatched. CDR1 and CDR2 (germline): LGHNA, YNFKEQ.

The chain employs TRBV5-5 and TRBJ1-1; D gene uncertain. Between the trimmed V and J ends, which lost 9 bases and 0 bases, there was a span of 12 bases. This CDR3 is 13 amino acids long. The germline V gene has CDR1 SGHKS and CDR2 YYEKEE (reference sequence). CDR3 sequence: CAILRFMNTEAFF. CDR3 bases: TGTGCCATCCTTAGATTCATGAACACTGAAGCTTTCTTT.

This clone was picked up one time. V is TRBV7-3 and J is TRBJ2-7; 7 nucleotides align to TRBD1. This CDR3 comprises 13 residues. Germline V lookup: CDR1 SGHTA, CDR2 FQGTGA. J gave up 3 bases and V 5 bases, and 4 bases lay outside the gene matches. The CDR3 sequence is CASSVDRDYEQYF. In DNA form, the CDR3 reads TGTGCCAGCAGCGTCGACAGGGACTACGAGCAGTACTTC.

The sample holds a few counts of this clone. The rearrangement uses TRBV5-6 and TRBJ2-6, with a weak D call TRBD1 (6 bases). The CDR3 runs 15 residues. The V end lost 4 bases, the J end lost 5 bases, and 13 bases lay between the germline ends. The germline V gene encodes CDR1 SGHDT and CDR2 YYEEEE. CDR3 region: CASSLTGSWANVLTF. The CDR3 bases are TGTGCCAGCAGCCTCACAGGGTCCTGGGCCAACGTCCTGACTTTC.

J is TRBJ2-1 and V is TRBV6-6; no firm D call. The CDR3 runs to 12 residues. Germline V gene sequence: CDR1 MNHNY, CDR2 SVGAGI (reference sequence). The V end lost 5 bases, the J end lost 9 bases, and 11 bases lay between the germline ends. This CDR3 reads CASSIVEVEQFF. CDR3 nucleotide sequence: TGTGCCAGCAGTATTGTAGAGGTTGAGCAGTTCTTC.

The chain uses TRBV2 and TRBJ2-1, with TRBD2 matching over 14 bases. The germline V gene has CDR1 SNHLY and CDR2 FYNNEI. Germline trimming cut 1 base from V and 7 bases from J; bases unmatched to any gene: 9. This CDR3 has 18 amino acids. In nucleotides, the CDR3 is TGTGCCAGCAGTGAAGGGAGACTAGCGGGGGGGAAGGGGAATGAGCAGTTCTTC. Translation gives CASSEGRLAGGKGNEQFF.

The CDR3 sequence: CASSLGGGVETQYF. The CDR3 bases are TGCGCCAGCAGCCTAGGGGGAGGGGTCGAGACCCAGTACTTC. J is TRBJ2-5 and V is TRBV4-1; the D gene is possibly TRBD2 (7 bases). Germline assignment: CDR1 MGHRA and CDR2 YSYEKL. The CDR3 runs 14 residues. Trimming cost V 4 bases and J 5 bases, with 14 bases left between them.

This clone was seen a handful of times. The chain joins TRBV7-6 to TRBJ1-1; D not certain. The length of the CDR3 is 15 residues. The V gene lost 5 bases and the J gene lost 1 base, with 14 bases spanning the gap. Germline loops: CDR1 SGHVS, CDR2 FNYEAQ. The CDR3 nucleotides are TGTGCCAGCAGCCACCCCGTAACAGCGAACACTGAAGCTTTCTTT. It encodes CASSHPVTANTEAFF.

This clone was observed a handful of times. The chain uses TRBV7-9 and TRBJ2-7; no definite D call. This CDR3 is 16 amino acids long. Germline V CDR1 and CDR2: SEHNR, FQNEAQ (reference sequence). V was cut by 6 bases and J by 5 bases, with 23 bases left in between. Here the CDR3 reads CASSSQLQRVTHEQYF. The CDR3 DNA is TGTGCCAGCAGTTCCCAGCTACAGAGAGTAACCCACGAGCAGTACTTC.

This clone occurred a few times. The chain recombines TRBV5-6 with TRBJ2-5, with D hard to call. Trimming took off 3 bases at V and 5 bases at J, with 8 bases between the two ends. Germline values: CDR1 SGHDT, CDR2 YYEEEE. CDR3 length: 12 residues. CDR3 DNA sequence: TGTGCCAGCAGCTCCCCTCCGGAGACCCAGTACTTC. This sequence encodes CASSSPPETQYF.

This clone was recorded once. This chain connects TRBV5-4 to TRBJ2-5, with TRBD2 matching 8 bases. CDR1 and CDR2 from the germline V gene are SGHNT and YYREEE (reference sequence). V shed 4 bases, J shed 5 bases, and the junction held 13 bases outside the gene matches. This CDR3 has 16 amino acids. The CDR3 region has the DNA TGTGCCAGCAGCCGGGAGATGGGGACTAGTACGGAGACCCAGTACTTC. The encoded protein is CASSREMGTSTETQYF. The variable domain in full, completed from reference TRBV5-4 and TRBJ2-5, reads ETGVTQSPTHLIKTRGQQVTLRCSSQSGHNTVSWYQQALGQGPQFIFQYYREEENGRGNFPPRFSGLQFPNYSSELNVNALELDDSALYLCASSREMGTSTETQYFGPGTRLLVL.

This clone has a single count. The gene calls are TRBV10-3 and TRBJ2-6; tentative D call: TRBD1 (5 bases). V lost 0 bases and J 3 bases, leaving 12 bases between the germline ends. This CDR3 region has 17 residues. Germline V gene sequence: CDR1 ENHRY, CDR2 SYGVKD. CDR3 DNA: TGTGCCATCAGTGAGTCCGGCTTAGGGGATGGGGCCAACGTCCTGACTTTC. It codes for CAISESGLGDGANVLTF.

Only a few counts were recorded for this clone. V is TRBV2 and J is TRBJ1-5, with 9 bases aligning to TRBD1. The CDR3 has 14 residues. Germline V gene data show CDR1 as SNHLY and CDR2 as FYNNEI. J lost 4 bases, V lost 6 bases, and 4 bases had no gene match. CDR3 sequence: CASREDRGNQPQHF. In nucleotides, the CDR3 is TGTGCCAGCAGAGAGGACAGGGGTAATCAGCCCCAGCATTTT. The full variable domain, rest sourced from reference TRBV2 and TRBJ1-5, is EPEVTQTPSHQVTQMGQEVILRCVPISNHLYFYWYRQILGQKVEFLVSFYNNEISEKSEIFDDQFSVERPDGSNFTLKIRSTKLEDSAMYFCASREDRGNQPQHFGDGTRLSIL.

The chain joins TRBV7-9 to TRBJ2-7; weak D call: TRBD1 (6 bases). Germline V lookup: CDR1 SEHNR, CDR2 FQNEAQ (reference sequence). Trimming removed 1 base at V and 5 bases at J, with 9 bases between. The CDR3 runs 13 residues. The CDR3 loop is CASSLGSGDEQYF. The CDR3, as DNA: TGTGCCAGCAGCTTAGGGTCAGGGGACGAGCAGTACTTC.

This clone was seen only a few times. The rearrangement links TRBV6-1 to TRBJ1-1; 8 bases are a match to TRBD1. Trimming at V came to 1 base and at J to 10 bases, leaving 2 bases not matched to a gene. This CDR3 contains 12 residues. CDR1 and CDR2 (germline): MNHNS, SASEGT. This chain's CDR3 is CASSEGQGAAFF. CDR3 coding DNA: TGTGCCAGCAGTGAAGGGCAGGGGGCAGCTTTCTTT.

The chain has TRBV6-5 and TRBJ1-4; D is possibly TRBD1 (5 bases). Trimming left V 6 bases short and J 6 bases short, with 17 bases between. The CDR3 is made up of 15 amino acids. CDR1 MNHEY and CDR2 SVGAGI come from the germline V gene. The CDR3 DNA is TGTGCCAGCAGCTCATATGGGGCGGCGGATGAAAAACTGTTTTTT. Its translation is CASSSYGAADEKLFF.

The gene calls are TRBV4-1 and TRBJ2-3; 10 bases are shared with TRBD2. With V trimmed by 2 bases and J by 2 bases, 4 bases remained unmatched. Germline V lookup: CDR1 MGHRA, CDR2 YSYEKL. The CDR3 consists of 16 residues. For the CDR3, the DNA is TGCGCCAGCAGCCAACAAGCGGGGGGGATCACAGATACGCAGTATTTT. Translating it yields CASSQQAGGITDTQYF.

This rearrangement joins TRBV7-6 to TRBJ2-7, with 8 positions matching TRBD1. The V gene end was trimmed by 3 bases and the J gene end by 2 bases; junction bases not matched to a gene: 15. The germline V gene encodes CDR1 SGHVS and CDR2 FNYEAQ. CDR3 length equals 18 residues. CDR3 sequence (DNA): TGTGCCAGCAGCTTTGACAGCTCGAAGACAGGGGACACCTACGAGCAGTACTTC. It encodes CASSFDSSKTGDTYEQYF.